This TCR beta chain was retrieved from a study of blood T cells in healthy people across ages. Together with a sample-barcoded 5' primer, a J-beta primer mix was included in a second PCR lasting roughly 7 to 11 cycles. TCRdb re-derived calls from the 5' RACE reads in MiXCR, one entry per CDR3 protein. The sample carries under 2,000,000 distinct CDR3 sequences, approximately 50% recorded once. CDR1 and CDR2 from the germline V gene are SGHRS and YFSETQ. This CDR3 spans 16 amino acids. After removal of 3 bases from V and 3 bases from J, the junction contained 8 bases not matched to a gene. The source of this sequence is a woman aged 35 to 49 in good health. V is TRBV5-1 and J is TRBJ1-2, with 10 bases that match TRBD1. Sequencing input: blood. Here the CDR3 reads CASSSGTGDAYYGYTF. CDR3 in DNA: TGCGCCAGCAGCTCGGGGACAGGGGACGCTTACTATGGCTACACCTTC.